This T cell receptor beta chain was identified during a study of molecular identifiers for immune sequencing clone quantification. General study points: Detecting spiked Jurkat TCR RNA from one cell among about a million naive cells was reportedly possible.

A single record per CDR3 protein comes from TCRdb applying MiXCR to the PCR reads. The sample lists 550,000 to 750,000 distinct CDR3 sequences; about 20% were seen once. The authors sorted naive CD8 T cells as CD8+CD4-CCR7+CD45RA+. This clonotype was observed a few times. Its matching antigen is unknown. The CDR3 is 12 residues long. The ends were cut back, 5 bases at V and 8 bases at J, with 15 bases in the middle. Germline CDR1 is DFQATT and CDR2 is SNEGSKA (reference sequence). The sequence came from a human donor in good health. Some libraries in this study had Jurkat cell RNA spiked in. Sequencing used naive CD8+ T cells from blood, with Jurkat cell RNA spiked in. Regarding subset: FACS-sorted CD8+CD4-CCR7+CD45RA+ naive T cells. The genes are TRBV20-1 and TRBJ1-1; D might be TRBD1 (6 bases). CDR3 sequence: CSAARQVREAFF. The CDR3 nucleotides read TGCAGTGCTGCCAGACAGGTCCGAGAAGCTTTCTTT.